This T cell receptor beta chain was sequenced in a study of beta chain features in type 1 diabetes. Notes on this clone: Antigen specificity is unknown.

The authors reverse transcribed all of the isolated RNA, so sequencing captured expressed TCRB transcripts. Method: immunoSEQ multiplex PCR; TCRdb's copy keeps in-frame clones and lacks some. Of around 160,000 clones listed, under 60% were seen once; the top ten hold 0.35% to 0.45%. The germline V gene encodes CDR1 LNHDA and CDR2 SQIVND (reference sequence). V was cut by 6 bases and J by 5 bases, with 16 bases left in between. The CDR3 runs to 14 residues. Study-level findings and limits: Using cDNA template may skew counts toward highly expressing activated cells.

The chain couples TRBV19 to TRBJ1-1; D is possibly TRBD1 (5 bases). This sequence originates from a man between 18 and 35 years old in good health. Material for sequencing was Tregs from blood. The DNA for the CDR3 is TGTGCCAGTAGCGATCCCCCAAGGGGAACTGAAGCTTTCTTT. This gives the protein CASSDPPRGTEAFF.